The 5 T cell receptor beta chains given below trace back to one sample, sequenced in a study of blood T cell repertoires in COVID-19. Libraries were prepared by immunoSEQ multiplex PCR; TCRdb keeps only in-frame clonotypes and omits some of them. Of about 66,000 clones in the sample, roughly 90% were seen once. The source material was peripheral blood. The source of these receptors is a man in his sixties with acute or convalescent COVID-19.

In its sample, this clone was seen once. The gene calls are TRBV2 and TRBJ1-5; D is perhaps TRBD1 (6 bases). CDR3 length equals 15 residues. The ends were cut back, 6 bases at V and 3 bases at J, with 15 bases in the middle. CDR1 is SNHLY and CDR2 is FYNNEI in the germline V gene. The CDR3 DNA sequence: TGTGCCAGCAGCCGGGACACGGAATACAATCAGCCCCAGCATTTT. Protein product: CASSRDTEYNQPQHF.

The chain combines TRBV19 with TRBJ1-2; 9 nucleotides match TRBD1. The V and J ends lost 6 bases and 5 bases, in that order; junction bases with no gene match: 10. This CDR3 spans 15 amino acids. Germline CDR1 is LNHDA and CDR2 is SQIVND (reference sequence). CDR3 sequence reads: CASRDIGQGNYGYTF. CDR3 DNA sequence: TGTGCCAGTAGAGATATTGGACAGGGGAATTATGGCTACACCTTC.

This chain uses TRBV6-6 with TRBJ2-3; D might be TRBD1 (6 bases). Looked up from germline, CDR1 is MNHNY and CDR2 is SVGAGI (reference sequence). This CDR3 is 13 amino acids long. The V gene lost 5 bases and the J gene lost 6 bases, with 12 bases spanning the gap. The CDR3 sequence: CASSSQGRDTQYF. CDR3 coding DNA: TGTGCCAGCAGTAGCCAGGGGCGGGATACGCAGTATTTT.

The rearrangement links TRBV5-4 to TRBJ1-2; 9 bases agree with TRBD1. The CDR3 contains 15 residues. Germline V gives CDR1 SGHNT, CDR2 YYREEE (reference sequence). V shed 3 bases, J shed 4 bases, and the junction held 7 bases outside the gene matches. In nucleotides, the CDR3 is TGTGCCAGCAGCTCACCGGGACAGGGTAGCTATGGCTACACCTTC. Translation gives CASSSPGQGSYGYTF.

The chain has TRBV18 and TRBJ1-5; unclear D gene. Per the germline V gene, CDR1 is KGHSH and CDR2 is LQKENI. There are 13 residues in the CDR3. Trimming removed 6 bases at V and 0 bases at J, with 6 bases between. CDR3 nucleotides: TGTGCCAGCTCGCGCGATAGCAATCAGCCCCAGCATTTT. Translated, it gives CASSRDSNQPQHF.